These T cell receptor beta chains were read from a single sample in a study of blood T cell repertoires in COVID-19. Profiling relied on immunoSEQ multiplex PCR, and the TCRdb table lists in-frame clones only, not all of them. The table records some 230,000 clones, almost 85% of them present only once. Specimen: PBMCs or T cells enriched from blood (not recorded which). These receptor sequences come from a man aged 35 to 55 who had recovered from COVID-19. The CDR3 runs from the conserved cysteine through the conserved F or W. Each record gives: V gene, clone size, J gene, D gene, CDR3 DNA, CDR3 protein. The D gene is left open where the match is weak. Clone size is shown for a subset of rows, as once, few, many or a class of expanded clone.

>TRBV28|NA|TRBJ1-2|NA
TGTGCCAGCAGTTTAACGGTAAACTATGGCTACACCTTC
CASSLTVNYGYTF
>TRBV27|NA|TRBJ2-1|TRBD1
TGTGCCAGCAGTTGGGACAGGGCCTACAATGAGCAGTTCTTC
CASSWDRAYNEQFF
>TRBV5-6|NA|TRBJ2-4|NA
TGTGCCAGCAGCTCTCGTTTCTACTTC
CASSSRFYF
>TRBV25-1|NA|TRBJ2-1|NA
TGTGCCAGCAGGGATCCGGGGGCCTACAATGAGCAGTTCTTC
CASRDPGAYNEQFF
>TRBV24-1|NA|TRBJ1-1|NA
TGTGCCACCAGTGATTTTCGGGGGTATGAAGCTTTCTTT
CATSDFRGYEAFF
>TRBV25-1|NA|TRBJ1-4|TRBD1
TGTGCCAGCACCCTAGGGACAGCTAATGAAAAACTGTTTTTT
CASTLGTANEKLFF
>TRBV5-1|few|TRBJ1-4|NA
TGCGCCAGCAGACCCGGGACAACTAATGAAAAACTGTTTTTT
CASRPGTTNEKLFF
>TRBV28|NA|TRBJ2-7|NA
TGTGCCAGCAGTTTCTCAGGGATCCACGAGCAGTACTTC
CASSFSGIHEQYF
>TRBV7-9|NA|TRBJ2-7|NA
TGTGCCAGCAGCTTAGTCGGACGGGGTGACGAGCAGTACTTC
CASSLVGRGDEQYF
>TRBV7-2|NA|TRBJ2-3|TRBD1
TGTGCCAGCAGCTCCCAGGGGGCTAGCACAGATACGCAGTATTTT
CASSSQGASTDTQYF
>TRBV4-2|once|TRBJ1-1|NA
TGTGCCAGCAGCCAGTCATACCTTAGGGGCGGGAACACTGAAGCTTTCTTT
CASSQSYLRGGNTEAFF
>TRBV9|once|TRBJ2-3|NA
TGTGCCAGCAGCGTAGGTCTAACAGCAGATACGCAGTATTTT
CASSVGLTADTQYF
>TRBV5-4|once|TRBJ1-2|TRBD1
TGTGCCAGCAGCTCCGCTCGCCCTGACAGGGGCTATGGCTACACCTTC
CASSSARPDRGYGYTF
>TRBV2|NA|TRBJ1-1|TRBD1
TGTGCCAGCGGGAGACAGGGAGTGAACACTGAAGCTTTCTTT
CASGRQGVNTEAFF
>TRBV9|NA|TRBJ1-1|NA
TGTGCCAGCAGCGTGGGGGGTACGGAAACTGAAGCTTTCTTT
CASSVGGTETEAFF
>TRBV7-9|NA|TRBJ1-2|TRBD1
TGTGCCAGCAGAGGACAGGGCCTCTATGGCTACACCTTC
CASRGQGLYGYTF
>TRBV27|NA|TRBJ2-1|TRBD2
TGTGCCAGCAGTTTCGGGCGGGAGTACAATGAGCAGTTCTTC
CASSFGREYNEQFF
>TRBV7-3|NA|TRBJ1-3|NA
TGTGCCAGCAGCCCAACGAGAGGCTCTGGAAACACCATATATTTT
CASSPTRGSGNTIYF
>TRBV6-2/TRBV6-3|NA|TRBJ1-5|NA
TGTGCCAGCAGTCTACAGGGCCCGGGGCAGCCCCAGCATTTT
CASSLQGPGQPQHF
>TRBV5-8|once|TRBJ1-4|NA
TGTGCCAGCAGCTTGCGGAGAGGGACTGCAACTAATGAAAAACTGTTTTTT
CASSLRRGTATNEKLFF